The source of this T cell receptor beta chain is a study of neurological immune-mediated disorders. The CDR3 is made up of 16 amino acids. The germline V and J ends were trimmed by 1 base and 1 base, with 12 bases remaining between them. Per the germline V gene, CDR1 is SGHTA and CDR2 is FQGNSA. Study-level results: The greatest TCR clonal expansion occurred in HTLV-1-associated myelopathy and the least in multiple sclerosis, which fell below healthy controls.

The team produced cDNA through 5'RACE using 10-nucleotide random UMIs. One entry per CDR3 protein, called by TCRdb with MiXCR from the 5' RACE reads. The sample lists fewer than 30,000 distinct CDR3 sequences; under 8.5% were seen once. The group of healthy controls was made up of people who were blood bank volunteers in Maryland, USA. Unsorted libraries were prepared from 2 million PBMCs that had been stored at -80 C. This clonotype has a count of ten or more. Its antigen is unknown. This TCR was recovered from a woman aged 35 to 49 in good health. Sequences were obtained from PBMCs. This chain joins TRBV7-2 and TRBJ2-3, with TRBD2 as a possible D gene (5 bases). The CDR3 nucleotides read TGTGCCAGCAGCTTAGTGGCCGGGGATGGCACAGATACGCAGTATTTT. Translated: CASSLVAGDGTDTQYF. Complete variable domain (other parts from reference TRBV7-2 and TRBJ2-3): GAGVSQSPSNKVTEKGKDVELRCDPISGHTALYWYRQSLGQGLEFLIYFQGNSAPDKSGLPSDRFSAERTGGSVSTLTIQRTQQEDSAVYLCASSLVAGDGTDTQYFGPGTRLTVL.